Listed here are 11 T cell receptor beta chains from one sample, sequenced in a study of shared clonotypes between healthy human individuals. Measured with immunoSEQ multiplex PCR; TCRdb has only the in-frame clones, and not every one. The sample contains roughly 2,000,000 clones, roughly 95% of which appear only once. Naive CD8 cells were CD45RO-negative, positively selected for CCR7, excluding terminally differentiated effector memory CD45RA+ cells. Material for sequencing was naive CD8+ T cells from PBMCs. These receptors came from a man younger than 30 in good health. Some clones in this sample may be carry-over from other donors' samples.

This clone appeared once. Here the CDR3 reads CAISAAGAPLAKNIQYF. The CDR3 DNA reads as TGTGCCATCAGTGCAGCGGGAGCGCCCTTAGCCAAAAACATTCAGTACTTC. The rearrangement joins TRBV10-3 to TRBJ2-4; TRBD2 aligns across 8 bases. The CDR3 sequence is 17 residues long. V was pared by 4 bases and J by 0 bases, with 8 bases of the junction left unmatched. CDR1 is ENHRY and CDR2 is SYGVKD in the germline V gene.

This clone was counted only a few times. This chain links TRBV29-1 with TRBJ1-1; D ambiguous. The V end was cut by 4 bases, the J end by 7 bases, with 7 bases between. The CDR3 length is 10 residues. CDR1 is SQVTM, CDR2 ANQGSEA, per germline. The CDR3 coding sequence is TGCAGCGTTGGGGTTGGTGAAGCTTTCTTT. Its translation is CSVGVGEAFF.

This sequence joins TRBV7-9 and TRBJ2-7, with a possible D match to TRBD1 (6 bases). This CDR3 contains 15 residues. V was shortened by 4 bases and J by 4 bases, with 17 bases between the two germline ends. Germline CDR1 reads SEHNR; CDR2 reads FQNEAQ (reference sequence). The CDR3 DNA follows: TGTGCCAGCAGCTCCGGACAGCGCATAGAATACGAGCAGTACTTC. Translated: CASSSGQRIEYEQYF.

As concerns this clone: The same CDR3 arises from other DNA sequences in this sample as well. The chain carries TRBV9 and TRBJ2-1, with D hard to call. V dropped 0 bases and J dropped 8 bases, with 9 bases sitting between them. The germline CDR1 and CDR2 sequences are SGDLS and YYNGEE. This CDR3 spans 13 amino acids. The CDR3 reads CASSVGFPDEQFF. The CDR3 DNA is TGTGCCAGCAGCGTAGGGTTTCCAGATGAGCAGTTCTTC.

The chain couples TRBV19 to TRBJ2-7; 8 positions match TRBD2. Germline V gene data show CDR1 as LNHDA and CDR2 as SQIVND (reference sequence). CDR3 length: 14 amino acids. The trim removed 5 bases at V and 7 bases at J, leaving 10 bases unmatched. In DNA, the CDR3 is TGTGCCAGTAGTTCCTCCGGGGGGGTCTTGGAGCAGTACTTC. Encoded protein: CASSSSGGVLEQYF.

Note on this clone: The same CDR3 arises from other DNA sequences in this sample as well. The chain employs TRBV9 and TRBJ1-1, with a possible D match to TRBD1 (5 bases). CDR1 and CDR2 from the germline V gene are SGDLS and YYNGEE. This CDR3 has 15 residues. V lost 4 bases and J lost 0, with 13 bases in between. The CDR3 nucleotides are TGTGCCAGCAGCCCAGTTGGGGCGGTGAACACTGAAGCTTTCTTT. Translating gives CASSPVGAVNTEAFF.

V is TRBV5-1 and J is TRBJ2-3; possible D gene TRBD1, 6 bases. This CDR3 is 15 amino acids long. Trimming took 4 bases from V and 6 from J, leaving 18 bases between them. The germline V gene has CDR1 SGHRS and CDR2 YFSETQ. CDR3 loop: CASSPGQTSRDTQYF. The CDR3 DNA follows: TGCGCCAGCAGCCCCGGACAGACTTCTAGGGATACGCAGTATTTT. Full variable domain (missing parts from reference TRBV5-1 and TRBJ2-3): KAGVTQTPRYLIKTRGQQVTLSCSPISGHRSVSWYQQTPGQGLQFLFEYFSETQRNKGNFPGRFSGRQFSNSRSEMNVSTLELGDSALYLCASSPGQTSRDTQYFGPGTRLTVL.

The chain uses TRBV14 and TRBJ1-2; D is unresolved. The CDR3 length is 13 residues. The germline CDR1 and CDR2 sequences are SGHDN and FVKESK. Trimming pared 1 base from V and 2 bases from J, leaving 5 bases between. This chain's CDR3 is CASSQARNYGYTF. The CDR3 DNA reads as TGTGCCAGCAGCCAAGCCAGGAACTATGGCTACACCTTC.

The V and J genes are TRBV29-1 and TRBJ2-7; TRBD1 aligns across 8 bases. With V trimmed by 1 base and J by 5 bases, 10 bases remained unmatched. From germline, CDR1 is SQVTM and CDR2 ANQGSEA. This CDR3 contains 15 residues. As DNA, the CDR3 is TGCAGCGTTGAAGGTCTCGATGACAGGGGTAACGAGCAGTACTTC. Its protein is CSVEGLDDRGNEQYF.

In DNA, the CDR3 is TGTGCCAGCAGCGGGACCCTAAAGTGGGAGACCCAGTACTTC. It specifies CASSGTLKWETQYF. The V call is TRBV7-9, the J call TRBJ2-5; D is perhaps TRBD1 or TRBD2 (5 bases each). This CDR3 comprises 14 residues. Per the germline V gene, CDR1 is SEHNR and CDR2 is FQNEAQ (reference sequence). With 5 bases removed from V and 5 bases from J, the gap between germline ends came to 15 bases.

This clone was seen a few times. V and J are TRBV6-5 and TRBJ1-1; D is uncertain. V was pared by 6 bases and J by 13 bases, with 21 bases between. The CDR3 consists of 13 residues. CDR1 is MNHEY and CDR2 is SVGAGI in the germline V gene. The CDR3 loop reads CASSNGWRDGDFF. The CDR3 DNA follows: TGTGCCAGCAGCAACGGATGGCGGGATGGGGATTTCTTT.